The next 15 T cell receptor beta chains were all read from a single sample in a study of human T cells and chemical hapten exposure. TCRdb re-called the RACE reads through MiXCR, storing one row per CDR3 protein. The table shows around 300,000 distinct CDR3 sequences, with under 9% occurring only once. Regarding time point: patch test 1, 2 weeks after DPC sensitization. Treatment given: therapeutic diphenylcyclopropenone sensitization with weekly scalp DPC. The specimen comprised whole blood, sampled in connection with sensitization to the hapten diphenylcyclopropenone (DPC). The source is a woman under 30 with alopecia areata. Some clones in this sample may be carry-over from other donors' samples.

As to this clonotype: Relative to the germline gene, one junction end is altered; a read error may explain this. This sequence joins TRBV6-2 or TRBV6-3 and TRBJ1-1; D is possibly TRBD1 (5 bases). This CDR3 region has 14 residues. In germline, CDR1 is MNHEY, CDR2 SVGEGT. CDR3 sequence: CASSGEGMRTEALF. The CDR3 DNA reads TGTGCCAGCTCTGGTGAGGGGATGAGGACTGAAGCTCTCTTT.

CDR3 protein: CASSFDRESYGYTF. CDR3 sequence (DNA): TGTGCCAGCAGCTTTGACAGGGAAAGCTATGGCTACACCTTC. The genes are TRBV5-5 and TRBJ1-2; 7 nucleotides align to TRBD1. Losses at the gene ends were 2 bases for V and 4 bases for J; bases not matched to a gene: 5. Germline lookup yields CDR1 SGHKS and CDR2 YYEKEE (reference sequence). The CDR3 spans 14 residues. The variable domain in full, with the rest retrieved from reference TRBV5-5 and TRBJ1-2, is DAGVTQSPTHLIKTRGQQVTLRCSPISGHKSVSWYQQVLGQGPQFIFQYYEKEERGRGNFPDRFSARQFPNYSSELNVNALLLGDSALYLCASSFDRESYGYTFGSGTRLTVV.

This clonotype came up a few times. The CDR3 reads CARGTGDWDYGYTF. CDR3 nucleotides: TGTGCCAGAGGGACAGGGGATTGGGACTATGGCTACACCTTC. The chain couples TRBV2 to TRBJ1-2; 10 positions agree with TRBD1. The CDR3 loop spans 14 amino acids. The V gene end was trimmed by 9 bases and the J gene end by 3 bases; junction bases not matched to a gene: 7. Germline values: CDR1 SNHLY, CDR2 FYNNEI.

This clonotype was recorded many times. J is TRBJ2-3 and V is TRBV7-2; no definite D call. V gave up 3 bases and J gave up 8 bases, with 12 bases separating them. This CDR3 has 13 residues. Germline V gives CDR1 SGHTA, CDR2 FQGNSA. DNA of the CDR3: TGTGCCAGCAGCTTTATGGCCCTCGGTACGCAGTATTTT. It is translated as CASSFMALGTQYF.

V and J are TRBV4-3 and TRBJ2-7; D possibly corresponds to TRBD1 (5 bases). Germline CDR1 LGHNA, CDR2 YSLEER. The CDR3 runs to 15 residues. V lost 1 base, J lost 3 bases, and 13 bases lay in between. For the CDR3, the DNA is TGCGCCAGCAGCCAAGGGCCTGGGCAGGGCTACGAGCAGTACTTC. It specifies CASSQGPGQGYEQYF.

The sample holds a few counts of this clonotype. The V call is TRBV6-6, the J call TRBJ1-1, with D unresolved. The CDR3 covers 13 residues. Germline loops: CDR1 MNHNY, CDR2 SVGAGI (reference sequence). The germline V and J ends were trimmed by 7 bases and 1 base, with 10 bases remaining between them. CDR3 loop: CASNQYTNTEAFF. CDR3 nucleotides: TGTGCCAGCAACCAATACACGAACACTGAAGCTTTCTTT.

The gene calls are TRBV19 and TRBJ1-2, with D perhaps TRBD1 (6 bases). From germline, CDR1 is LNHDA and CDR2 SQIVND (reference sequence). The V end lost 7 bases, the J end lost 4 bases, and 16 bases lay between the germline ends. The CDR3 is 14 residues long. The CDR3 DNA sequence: TGTGCCAGTACCGAGAACAGGGTGCTCTATGGCTACACCTTC. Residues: CASTENRVLYGYTF. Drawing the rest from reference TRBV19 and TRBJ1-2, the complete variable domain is DGGITQSPKYLFRKEGQNVTLSCEQNLNHDAMYWYRQDPGQGLRLIYYSQIVNDFQKGDIAEGYSVSREKKESFPLTVTSAQKNPTAFYLCASTENRVLYGYTFGSGTRLTVV.

The CDR3 region has the DNA TGTGCCAGGTGGACAGCTCAGGGGACTGAAGCTTTCTTT. This encodes CARWTAQGTEAFF. This chain uses TRBV2 with TRBJ1-1, with D perhaps matching TRBD1 (6 bases). V lost 9 bases to trimming and J lost 5 bases, with 16 bases between them. CDR1 SNHLY and CDR2 FYNNEI come from the germline V gene. CDR3 size: 13 residues. The whole variable domain, filled in from reference TRBV2 and TRBJ1-1, reads EPEVTQTPSHQVTQMGQEVILRCVPISNHLYFYWYRQILGQKVEFLVSFYNNEISEKSEIFDDQFSVERPDGSNFTLKIRSTKLEDSAMYFCARWTAQGTEAFFGQGTRLTVV.

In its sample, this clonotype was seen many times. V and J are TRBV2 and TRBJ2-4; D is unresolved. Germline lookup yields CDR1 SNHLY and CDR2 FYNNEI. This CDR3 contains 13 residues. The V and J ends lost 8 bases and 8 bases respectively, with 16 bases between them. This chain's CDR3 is CASCRFSVDIQYF. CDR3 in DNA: TGTGCCAGCTGCAGGTTCTCTGTGGACATTCAGTACTTC.

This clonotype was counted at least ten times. Here the CDR3 DNA reads TGCAGTGCCCCAGACCCCGGGACAGGGGACACCGGGGAGCTGTTTTTT. Translation: CSAPDPGTGDTGELFF. J is TRBJ2-2 and V is TRBV20-1, with 10 bases matching TRBD1. CDR3 size: 16 residues. V shed 6 bases and J 3 bases; nucleotides not matched to a gene: 10. Looked up from germline, CDR1 is DFQATT and CDR2 is SNEGSKA (reference sequence).

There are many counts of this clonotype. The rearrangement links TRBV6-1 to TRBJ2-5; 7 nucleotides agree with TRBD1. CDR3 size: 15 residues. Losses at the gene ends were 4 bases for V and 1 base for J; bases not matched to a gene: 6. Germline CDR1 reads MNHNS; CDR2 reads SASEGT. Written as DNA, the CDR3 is TGTGCCAGCAGTGGACAGGGCATCATCCAAGAGACCCAGTACTTC. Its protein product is CASSGQGIIQETQYF.

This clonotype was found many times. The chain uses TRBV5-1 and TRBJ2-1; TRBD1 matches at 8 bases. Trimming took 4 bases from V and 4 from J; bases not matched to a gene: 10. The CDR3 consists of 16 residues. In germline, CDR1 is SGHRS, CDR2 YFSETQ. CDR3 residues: CASSPGQGSDYNEQFF. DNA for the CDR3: TGCGCCAGCAGCCCAGGACAGGGCAGTGATTACAATGAGCAGTTCTTC.

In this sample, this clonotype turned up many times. The CDR3 nucleotides read TGTGCCAGCAGCGTAGGGCTCTCCAGCGGGGGGCTCTCCTACGAGCAGTACTTC. It specifies CASSVGLSSGGLSYEQYF. The chain has TRBV9 and TRBJ2-7, with 9 bases identical to TRBD2. V was pared by 0 bases and J by 0 bases, with 10 bases of the junction left unmatched. The CDR3 extends over 18 amino acids. Looked up from germline, CDR1 is SGDLS and CDR2 is YYNGEE.

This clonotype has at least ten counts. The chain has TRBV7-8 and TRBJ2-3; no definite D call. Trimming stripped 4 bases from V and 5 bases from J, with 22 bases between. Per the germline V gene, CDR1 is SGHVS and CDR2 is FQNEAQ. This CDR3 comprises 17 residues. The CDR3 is CASSWVDKGRRRDTQYF. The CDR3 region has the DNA TGTGCCAGCAGCTGGGTCGACAAGGGCCGACGGAGAGATACGCAGTATTTT.

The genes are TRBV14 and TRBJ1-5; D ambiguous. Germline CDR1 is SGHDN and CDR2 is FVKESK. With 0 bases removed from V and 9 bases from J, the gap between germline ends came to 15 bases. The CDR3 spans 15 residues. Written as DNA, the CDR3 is TGTGCCAGCAGCCAAGAAAGGCAGAACACGGCGCCCCAGCATTTT. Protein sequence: CASSQERQNTAPQHF.